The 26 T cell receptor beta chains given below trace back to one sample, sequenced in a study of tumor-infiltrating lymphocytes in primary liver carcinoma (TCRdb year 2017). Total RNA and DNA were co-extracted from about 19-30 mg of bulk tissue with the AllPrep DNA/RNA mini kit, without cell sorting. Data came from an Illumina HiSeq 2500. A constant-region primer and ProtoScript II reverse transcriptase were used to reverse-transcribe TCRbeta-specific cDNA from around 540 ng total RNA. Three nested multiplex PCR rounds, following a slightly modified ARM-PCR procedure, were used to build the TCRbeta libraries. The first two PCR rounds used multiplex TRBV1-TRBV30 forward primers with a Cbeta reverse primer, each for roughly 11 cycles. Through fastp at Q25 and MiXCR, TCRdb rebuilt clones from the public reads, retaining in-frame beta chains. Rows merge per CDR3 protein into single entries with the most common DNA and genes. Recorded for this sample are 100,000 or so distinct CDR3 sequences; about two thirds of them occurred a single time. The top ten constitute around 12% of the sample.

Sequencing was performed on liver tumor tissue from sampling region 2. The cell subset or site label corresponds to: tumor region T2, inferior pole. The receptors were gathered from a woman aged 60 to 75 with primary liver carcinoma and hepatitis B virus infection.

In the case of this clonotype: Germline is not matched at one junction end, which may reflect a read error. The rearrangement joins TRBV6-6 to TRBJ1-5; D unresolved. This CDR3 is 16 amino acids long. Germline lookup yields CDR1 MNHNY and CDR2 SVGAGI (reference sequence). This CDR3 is CASSYSDGEGNQPQHF. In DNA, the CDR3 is TGTGCTAGCAGTTACTCGGATGGGGAGGGCAATCAGCCCCAGCATTTT.

The CDR3 DNA follows: TGTGCCAGCAGCCGGCGGACTAGCGGGTTAGAAGATGAGCAGTTCTTC. The encoded protein is CASSRRTSGLEDEQFF. The chain employs TRBV11-2 and TRBJ2-1, with TRBD2 identical over 11 bases. The germline V gene has CDR1 SGHAT and CDR2 FQNNGV. This CDR3 is 16 amino acids long. The trim removed 5 bases at V and 8 bases at J, leaving 11 bases unmatched. Together with reference TRBV11-2 and TRBJ2-1, the CDR3 gives the full variable domain: EAGVAQSPRYKIIEKRQSVAFWCNPISGHATLYWYQQILGQGPKLLIQFQNNGVVDDSQLPKDRFSAERLKGVDSTLKIQPAKLEDSAVYLCASSRRTSGLEDEQFFGPGTRLTVL.

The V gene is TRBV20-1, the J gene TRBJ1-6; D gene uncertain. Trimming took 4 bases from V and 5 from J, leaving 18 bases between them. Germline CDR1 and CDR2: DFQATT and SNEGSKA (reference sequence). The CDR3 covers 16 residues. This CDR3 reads CSAKGQAGVDNSPLHF. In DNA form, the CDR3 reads TGCAGTGCTAAGGGCCAGGCCGGAGTAGATAATTCACCCCTCCACTTT.

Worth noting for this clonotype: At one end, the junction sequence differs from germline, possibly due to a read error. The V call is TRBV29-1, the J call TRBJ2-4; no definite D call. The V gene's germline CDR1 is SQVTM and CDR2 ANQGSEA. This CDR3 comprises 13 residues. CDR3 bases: TGCAGCGTTGAACACGGTGCCCGAAACGTTCAGTACTTC. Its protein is CSVEHGARNVQYF.

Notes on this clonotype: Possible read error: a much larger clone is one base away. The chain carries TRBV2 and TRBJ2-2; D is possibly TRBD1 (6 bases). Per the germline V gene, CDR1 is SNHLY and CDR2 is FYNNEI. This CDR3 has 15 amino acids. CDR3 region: CASSDEQGNAGELLF. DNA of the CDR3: TGTGCCAGCAGTGACGAGCAGGGGAATGCCGGGGAGCTGCTTTTT.

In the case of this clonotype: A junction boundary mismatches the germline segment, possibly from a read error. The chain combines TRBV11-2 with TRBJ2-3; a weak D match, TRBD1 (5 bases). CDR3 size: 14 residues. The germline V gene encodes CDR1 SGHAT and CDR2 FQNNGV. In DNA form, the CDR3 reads TGTGCCAGCAGCGTGGGGCTTCACACAGATAAGCAGTATTTT. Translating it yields CASSVGLHTDKQYF.

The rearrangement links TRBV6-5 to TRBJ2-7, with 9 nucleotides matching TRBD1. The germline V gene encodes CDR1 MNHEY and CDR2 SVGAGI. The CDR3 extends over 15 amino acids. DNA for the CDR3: TGTGTCAGTAGTTTGGCCGGGACAGGGAGGGACGAGCAGTACTTC. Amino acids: CVSSLAGTGRDEQYF.

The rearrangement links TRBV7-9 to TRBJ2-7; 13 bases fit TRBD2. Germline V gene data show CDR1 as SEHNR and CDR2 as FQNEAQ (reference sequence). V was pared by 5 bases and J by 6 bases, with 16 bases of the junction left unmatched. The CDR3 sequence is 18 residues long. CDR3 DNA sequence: TGTGCCAGCAGCCCCAACCGAGCACTAGCGGGAGGGTCTAGCGAGCAGTACTTC. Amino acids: CASSPNRALAGGSSEQYF.

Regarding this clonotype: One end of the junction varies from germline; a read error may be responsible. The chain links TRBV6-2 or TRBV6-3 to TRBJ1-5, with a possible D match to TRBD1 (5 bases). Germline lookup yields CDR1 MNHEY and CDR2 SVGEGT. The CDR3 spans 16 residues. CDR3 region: CTSSYSIRAGYQPQHF. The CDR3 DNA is TGTACCAGCAGTTACTCGATCAGGGCAGGCTATCAGCCCCAGCATTTT.

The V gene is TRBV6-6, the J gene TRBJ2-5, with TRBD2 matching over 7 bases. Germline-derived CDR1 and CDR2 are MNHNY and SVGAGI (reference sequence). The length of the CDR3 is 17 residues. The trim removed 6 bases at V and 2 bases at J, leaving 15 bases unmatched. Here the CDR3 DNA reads TGTGCCAGCAGCCGCTCCCGAGGGAGGGCGGCACAAGAGACCCAGTACTTC. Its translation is CASSRSRGRAAQETQYF.

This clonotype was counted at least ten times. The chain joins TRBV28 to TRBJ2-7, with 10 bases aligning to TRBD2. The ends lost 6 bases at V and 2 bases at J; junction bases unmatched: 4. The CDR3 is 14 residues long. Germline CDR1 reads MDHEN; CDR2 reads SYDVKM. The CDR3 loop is CASRTSGRAYEQYF. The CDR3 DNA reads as TGTGCCAGCAGGACAAGCGGGAGGGCCTACGAGCAGTACTTC.

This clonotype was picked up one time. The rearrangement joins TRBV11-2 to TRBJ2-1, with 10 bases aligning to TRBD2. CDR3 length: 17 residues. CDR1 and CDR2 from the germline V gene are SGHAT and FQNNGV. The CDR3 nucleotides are TGTGCTGGCAGCTTAGGTCTGGCAGCGGGAGGGCCGAATGAGCAGTTCTTC. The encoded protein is CAGSLGLAAGGPNEQFF.

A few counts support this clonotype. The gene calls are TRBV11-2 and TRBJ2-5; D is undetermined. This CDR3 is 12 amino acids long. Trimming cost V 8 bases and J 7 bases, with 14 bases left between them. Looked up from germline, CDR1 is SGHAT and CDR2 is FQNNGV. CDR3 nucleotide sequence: TGTGCCAGCGGCGCACAACGCGGGACCCAGTACTTC. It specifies CASGAQRGTQYF.

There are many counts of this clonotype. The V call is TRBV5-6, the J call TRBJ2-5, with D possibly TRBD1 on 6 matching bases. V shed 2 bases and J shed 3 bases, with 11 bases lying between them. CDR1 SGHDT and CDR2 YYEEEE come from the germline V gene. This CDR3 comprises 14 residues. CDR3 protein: CASSLMGAEETQYF. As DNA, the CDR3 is TGTGCCAGCAGCTTAATGGGGGCGGAAGAGACCCAGTACTTC.

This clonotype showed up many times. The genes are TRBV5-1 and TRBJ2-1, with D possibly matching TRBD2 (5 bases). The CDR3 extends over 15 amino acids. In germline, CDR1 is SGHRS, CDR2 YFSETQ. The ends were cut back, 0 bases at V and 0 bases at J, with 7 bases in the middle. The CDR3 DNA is TGCGCCAGCAGCTTGGAAGGGAGCTCCTACAATGAGCAGTTCTTC. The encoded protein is CASSLEGSSYNEQFF.

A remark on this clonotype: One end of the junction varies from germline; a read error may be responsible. The CDR3 nucleotides are TGCAGCGTTGGGACGGGGGGCGATGAAGAACTGTTTTTT. Translating gives CSVGTGGDEELFF. J is TRBJ1-4 and V is TRBV29-1, with a tentative D call TRBD1 (6 bases). The CDR3 runs 13 residues. Germline CDR1 SQVTM, CDR2 ANQGSEA.

The CDR3 DNA is TGTGCCAGCAACCACCTTCAGAACTCGACGGGCGAGCAGTACTTC. It is translated as CASNHLQNSTGEQYF. This sequence joins TRBV6-1 and TRBJ2-7; no clear D gene. From germline, CDR1 is MNHNS and CDR2 SASEGT. Trimming left V 7 bases short and J 6 bases short, with 22 bases between. The length of the CDR3 is 15 residues.

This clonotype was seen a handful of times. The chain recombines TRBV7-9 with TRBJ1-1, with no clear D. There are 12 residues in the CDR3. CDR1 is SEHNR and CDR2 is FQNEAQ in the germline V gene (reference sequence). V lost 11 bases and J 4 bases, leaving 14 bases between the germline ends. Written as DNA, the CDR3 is TGTGCCTTGGGCGAGACGAGCACTGAAGCTTTCTTT. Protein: CALGETSTEAFF. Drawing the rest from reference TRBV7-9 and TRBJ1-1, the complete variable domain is DTGVSQNPRHKITKRGQNVTFRCDPISEHNRLYWYRQTLGQGPEFLTYFQNEAQLEKSRLLSDRFSAERPKGSFSTLEIQRTEQGDSAMYLCALGETSTEAFFGQGTRLTVV.

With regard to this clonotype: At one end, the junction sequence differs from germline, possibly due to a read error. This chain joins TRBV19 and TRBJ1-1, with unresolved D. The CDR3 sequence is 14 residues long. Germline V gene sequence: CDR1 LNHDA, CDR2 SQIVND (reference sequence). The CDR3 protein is CTSSTERLATEALF. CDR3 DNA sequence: TGTACCAGTAGTACCGAAAGGTTAGCCACTGAAGCTCTCTTT.

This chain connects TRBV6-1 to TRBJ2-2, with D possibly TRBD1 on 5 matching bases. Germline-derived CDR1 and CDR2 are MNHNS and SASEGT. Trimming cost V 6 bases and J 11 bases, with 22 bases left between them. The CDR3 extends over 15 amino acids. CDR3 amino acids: CASRAGLENTCELFF. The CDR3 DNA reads TGTGCCAGCAGAGCAGGGCTGGAGAACACCTGTGAGCTGTTTTTT.

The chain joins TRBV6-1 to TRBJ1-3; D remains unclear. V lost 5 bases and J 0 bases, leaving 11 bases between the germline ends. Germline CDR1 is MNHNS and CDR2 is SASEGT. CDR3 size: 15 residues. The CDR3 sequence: CASSQQKASGNTIYF. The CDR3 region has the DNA TGTGCCAGCAGTCAACAGAAAGCCTCTGGAAACACCATATATTTT.

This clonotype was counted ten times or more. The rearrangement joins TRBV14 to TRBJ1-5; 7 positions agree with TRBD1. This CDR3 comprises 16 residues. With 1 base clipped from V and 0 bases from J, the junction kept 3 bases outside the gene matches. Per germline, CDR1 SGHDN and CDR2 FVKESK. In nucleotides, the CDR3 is TGTGCCAGCAGCCAAGTCAAGGGGGCTAGCAATCAGCCCCAGCATTTT. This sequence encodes CASSQVKGASNQPQHF.

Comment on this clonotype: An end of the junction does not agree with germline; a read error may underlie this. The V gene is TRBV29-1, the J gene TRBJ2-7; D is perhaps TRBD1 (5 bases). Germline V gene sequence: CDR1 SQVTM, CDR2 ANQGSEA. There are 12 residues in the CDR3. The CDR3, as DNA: TGCAGCGTTGCCCCAGGGTCATACGTGCAGTACTTC. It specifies CSVAPGSYVQYF.

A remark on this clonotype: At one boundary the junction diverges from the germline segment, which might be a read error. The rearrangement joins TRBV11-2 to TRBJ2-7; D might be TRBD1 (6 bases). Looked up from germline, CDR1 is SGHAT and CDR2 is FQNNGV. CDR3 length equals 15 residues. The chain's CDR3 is CASSLGHRRGYEQYF. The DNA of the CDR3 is TGTGCAAGCAGCTTGGGACATAGGAGAGGCTACGAACAGTACTTC.

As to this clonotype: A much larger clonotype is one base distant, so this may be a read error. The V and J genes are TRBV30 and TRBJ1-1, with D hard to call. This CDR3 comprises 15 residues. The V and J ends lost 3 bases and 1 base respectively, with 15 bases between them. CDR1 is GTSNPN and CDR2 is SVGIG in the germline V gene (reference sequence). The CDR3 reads CAWSKGLGTNTEAFF. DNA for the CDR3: TGTGCCTGGAGCAAAGGACTGGGAACGAACACTGAAGCTTTCTTT.

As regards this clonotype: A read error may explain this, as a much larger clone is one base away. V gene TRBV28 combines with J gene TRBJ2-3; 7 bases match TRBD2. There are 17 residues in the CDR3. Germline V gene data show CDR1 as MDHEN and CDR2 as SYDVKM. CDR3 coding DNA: TGTGCCATCAGTTTACCGAGGGTGGGAGGGCCTAGAGATACGCAGTATTTT. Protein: CAISLPRVGGPRDTQYF.